This TCR beta chain appears in the sequencing data of a study of cytomegalovirus exposure and HLA in healthy donors. 60 Vbeta and 13 Jbeta primers were used in PCR. Assay used: immunoSEQ multiplex PCR; TCRdb lists only in-frame clones, some missing. The table shows 85,000 to 100,000 clones, with approximately 77% occurring only once. Between the trimmed V and J ends, which lost 1 base and 3 bases, there was a span of 7 bases. The CDR3 loop spans 14 amino acids. Germline assignment: CDR1 MNHEY and CDR2 SMNVEV (reference sequence). The sequence was obtained from a woman aged 40 to 49 in good health and CMV-seronegative. The source material was PBMCs. The chain is built from TRBV27 and TRBJ1-5, with D possibly matching TRBD1 (5 bases). Written as DNA, the CDR3 is TGTGCCAGCAGTTTATGGGGCTCCAATCAGCCCCAGCATTTT. Encoded protein: CASSLWGSNQPQHF.